Described below is a single T cell receptor beta chain sequence and its context. Germline V gives CDR1 LGHDT, CDR2 YNNKEL (reference sequence). Trimming removed 8 bases from V and 4 bases from J; junction bases left unmatched: 3. This CDR3 is built from 12 residues. As processed by the authors: Amplifying reference gene primers gave estimates of nucleated cell counts. Only in-frame clones appear in the TCRdb table, and some are missing; sequencing was by immunoSEQ multiplex PCR. V and J calls and clone size are given by that table; D and trimming were obtained from the DNA. The table includes approximately 150,000 clones, under 90% detected once. The record originates from a study of blood T cell repertoires in COVID-19. Overall study: Samples representing acute and convalescent COVID-19 were sourced from the United States, Italy and Spain.

V is TRBV3-1 (or the pseudogene TRBV3-2) and J is TRBJ2-5, with TRBD1 matching 8 bases. This receptor was taken from a woman of 80 years or more with acute or convalescent COVID-19. The specimen sequenced was peripheral blood. The CDR3 DNA follows: TGTGCCAGCGAACAGGGGGGAGAGACCCAGTACTTC. Its translation: CASEQGGETQYF.